This T cell receptor (beta chain) came from a study of CXCR3-negative and CXCR3-positive naive CD8 T cells. Study in general: A total of 130 million to 150 million TRB reads was generated, with about 1.5 +/- 0.3 million per library. Notes on the study in general: The study inferred TCR strength from TRB CDR3 properties and found comparable surface CD5 between naive subsets. Cryopreserved cells showed partially decreased CXCR3 expression, and most assays used fresh PBMCs. Each naive subset displayed comparably high diversity, whereas memory CD8+ cells displayed much lower diversity. TRB CDR3 hydrophobicity was greater in CXCR3-positive naive cells than in CXCR3-negative naive cells.

Germline-derived CDR1 and CDR2 are LGHNA and YSLEER. This CDR3 spans 15 amino acids. Each TRB cDNA library was prepared by 5' RACE (with UMI labels). One entry per CDR3 protein, without DNA, is what TCRdb gives after re-calling the 5' RACE reads. In total, the table holds about 120,000 distinct CDR3 sequences. Note on this clonotype: Antigen unknown.

The sequenced sample consisted of naive CXCR3+ CD8+ T cells from blood. The subset denotes: CD45RO-CCR7+CD27+CD95- naive CD8+ T cells expressing CXCR3 (TNR3+). The origin of this receptor is a human donor in good health. Some clones in this sample may be carry-over from other donors' samples. This sequence joins TRBV4-3 and TRBJ1-2. CDR3 loop: CASSQEGRAHDGYTF.